The clone carrying this T cell receptor (beta chain) occurred a few times. What it binds is not known. This entry belongs to a study of T-cell reconstitution after alpha-beta-depleted transplantation in children. Study results and caveats: A year post-transplant, T-cell counts and diversity derived mostly from newly produced T cells.

This CDR3 has 15 amino acids. As it was prepared, the TCRbeta library received unique molecular identifiers. One entry per CDR3 protein, called by TCRdb with MiXCR from the PCR reads. In the table there are 250,000 to 400,000 distinct CDR3 sequences, around 20% of which are singletons. The sample here was PBMCs, mostly from graft donor cells, taken 180 days after TCRalphabeta/CD19-depleted stem cell transplant. The source is a male patient younger than 18 who had a stem cell transplant for acute lymphoblastic leukemia, so the T cells may come from the graft donor. V is TRBV1 and J is TRBJ1-1; TRBD1, the table's D call, was not compared with the DNA. TRBV1 is given as a pseudogene. CDR3 region: CTSSPGGREDCEAFF. In DNA form, the CDR3 reads TGCACCAGCAGCCCGGGGGGCAGGGAAGATTGTGAAGCTTTCTTT.